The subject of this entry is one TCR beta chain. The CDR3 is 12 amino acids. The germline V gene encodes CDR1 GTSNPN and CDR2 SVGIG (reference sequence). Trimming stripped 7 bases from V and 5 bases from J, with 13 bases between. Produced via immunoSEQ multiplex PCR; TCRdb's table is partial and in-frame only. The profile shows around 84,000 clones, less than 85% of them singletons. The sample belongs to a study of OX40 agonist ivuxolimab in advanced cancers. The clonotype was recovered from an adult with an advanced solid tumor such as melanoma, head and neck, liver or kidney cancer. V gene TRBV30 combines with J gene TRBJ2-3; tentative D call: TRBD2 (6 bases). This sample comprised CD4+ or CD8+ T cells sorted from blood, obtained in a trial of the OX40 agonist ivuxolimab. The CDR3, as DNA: TGTGCCTTGACCCTGGGGGGAGATACGCAGTATTTT. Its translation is CALTLGGDTQYF.